The following is a TCR beta chain sequence with its context. The antigen is unknown. Use of 60 Vbeta and 13 Jbeta primers characterized the PCR. The method was immunoSEQ multiplex PCR; TCRdb's version includes in-frame clones alone and lacks a portion of them. The repertoire table contains tens of thousands of clones. This sample is drawn from a study of cytomegalovirus exposure and HLA in healthy donors. Whole-study findings and limits: When a later analysis was performed, an Asian-associated ancestry cluster reportedly had fewer N-insertions than the approximately 680-donor mean.

This clonotype originated in a woman aged 60 to 75 in good health and CMV-seronegative. Sequenced: PBMCs.

This chain's CDR3 is CASSQAGYEQYF. DNA for the CDR3: TGTGCCAGCAGTCAAGCCGGCTACGAGCAGTACTTC. This chain links TRBV28 with TRBJ2-7; D ambiguous. V lost 5 bases to trimming and J lost 3 bases, with 8 bases between them. Per germline, CDR1 MDHEN and CDR2 SYDVKM. The CDR3 length is 12 residues.